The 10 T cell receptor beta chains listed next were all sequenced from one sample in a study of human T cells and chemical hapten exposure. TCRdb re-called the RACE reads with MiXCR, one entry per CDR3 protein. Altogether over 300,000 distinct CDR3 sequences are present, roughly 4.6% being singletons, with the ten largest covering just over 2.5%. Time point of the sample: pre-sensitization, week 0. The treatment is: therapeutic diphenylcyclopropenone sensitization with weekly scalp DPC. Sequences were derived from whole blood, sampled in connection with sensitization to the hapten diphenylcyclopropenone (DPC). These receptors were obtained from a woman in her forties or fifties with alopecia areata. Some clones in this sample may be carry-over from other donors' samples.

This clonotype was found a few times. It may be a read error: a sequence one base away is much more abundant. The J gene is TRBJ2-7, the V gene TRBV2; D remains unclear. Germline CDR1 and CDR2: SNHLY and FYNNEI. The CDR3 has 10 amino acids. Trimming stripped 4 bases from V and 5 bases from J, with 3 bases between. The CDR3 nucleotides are TGTGCCAGCAGTGGGGACGAGCAGTACTTC. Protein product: CASSGDEQYF.

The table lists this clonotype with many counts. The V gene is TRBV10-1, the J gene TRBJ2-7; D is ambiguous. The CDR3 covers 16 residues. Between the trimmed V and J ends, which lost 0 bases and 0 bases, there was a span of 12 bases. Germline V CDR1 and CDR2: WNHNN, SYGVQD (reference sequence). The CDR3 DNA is TGCGCCAGCAGTGAGTCGGTACCCAGGAGCTCCTACGAGCAGTACTTC. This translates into CASSESVPRSSYEQYF.

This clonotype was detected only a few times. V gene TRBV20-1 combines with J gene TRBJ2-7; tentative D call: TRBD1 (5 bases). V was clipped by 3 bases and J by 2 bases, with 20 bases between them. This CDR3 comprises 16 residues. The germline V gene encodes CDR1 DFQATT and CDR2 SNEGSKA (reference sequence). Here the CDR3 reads CSARPPKFIGAYEQYF. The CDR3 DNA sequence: TGCAGTGCTAGGCCGCCTAAGTTCATAGGGGCCTACGAGCAGTACTTC.

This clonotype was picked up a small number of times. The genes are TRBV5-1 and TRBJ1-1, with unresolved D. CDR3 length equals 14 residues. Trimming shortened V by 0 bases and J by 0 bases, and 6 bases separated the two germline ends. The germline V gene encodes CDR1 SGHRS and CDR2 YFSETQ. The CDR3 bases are TGCGCCAGCAGCTTGGGGGAACTGAACACTGAAGCTTTCTTT. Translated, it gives CASSLGELNTEAFF.

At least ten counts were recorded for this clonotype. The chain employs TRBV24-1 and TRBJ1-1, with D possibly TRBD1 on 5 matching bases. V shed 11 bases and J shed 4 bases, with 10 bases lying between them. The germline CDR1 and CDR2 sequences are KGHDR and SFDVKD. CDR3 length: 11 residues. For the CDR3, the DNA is TGTGCCAGCGGTGGGGGCACTGAAGCTTTCTTT. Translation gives CASGGGTEAFF.

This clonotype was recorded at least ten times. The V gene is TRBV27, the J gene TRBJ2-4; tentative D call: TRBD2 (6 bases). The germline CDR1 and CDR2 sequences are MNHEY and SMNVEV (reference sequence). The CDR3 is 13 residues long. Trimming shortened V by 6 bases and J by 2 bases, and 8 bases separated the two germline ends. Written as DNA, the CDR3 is TGTGCCAGCAGCGCGGGACCCAAAAACATTCAGTACTTC. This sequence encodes CASSAGPKNIQYF.

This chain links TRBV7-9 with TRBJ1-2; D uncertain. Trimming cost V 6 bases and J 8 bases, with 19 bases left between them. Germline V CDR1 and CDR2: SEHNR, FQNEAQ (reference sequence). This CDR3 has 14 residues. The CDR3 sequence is CASSPTEGVSGYTF. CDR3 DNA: TGTGCCAGCAGTCCTACTGAGGGAGTAAGCGGCTACACCTTC.

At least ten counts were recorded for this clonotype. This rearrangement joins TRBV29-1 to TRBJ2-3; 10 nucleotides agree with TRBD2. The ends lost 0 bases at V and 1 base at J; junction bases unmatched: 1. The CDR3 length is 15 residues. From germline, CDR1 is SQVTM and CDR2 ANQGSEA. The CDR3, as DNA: TGCAGCGTTGAAGAAACTAGCGGGGGCACAGATACGCAGTATTTT. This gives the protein CSVEETSGGTDTQYF.

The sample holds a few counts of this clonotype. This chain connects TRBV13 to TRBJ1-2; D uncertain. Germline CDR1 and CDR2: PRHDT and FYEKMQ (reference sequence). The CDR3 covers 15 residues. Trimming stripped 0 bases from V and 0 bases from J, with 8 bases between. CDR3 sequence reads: CASSLGRRANYGYTF. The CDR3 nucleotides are TGTGCCAGCAGCTTAGGGCGGAGAGCTAACTATGGCTACACCTTC.

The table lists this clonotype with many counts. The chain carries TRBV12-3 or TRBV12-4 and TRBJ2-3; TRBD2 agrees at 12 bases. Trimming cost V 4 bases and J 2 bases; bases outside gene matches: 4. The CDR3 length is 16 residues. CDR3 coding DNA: TGTGCCAGCAGTTCGGGACTAGCGGGTTTCACAGATACGCAGTATTTT. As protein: CASSSGLAGFTDTQYF.